Detailed here is one T cell receptor beta chain. Germline CDR1 and CDR2: LGHDT and YNNKEL (reference sequence). V was cut by 7 bases and J by 0 bases, with 4 bases left in between. The CDR3 spans 13 residues. The entry originates in a study of blood T cell repertoires in COVID-19. Looking at the study overall: Acute-phase and convalescent COVID-19 samples originated in the United States, Italy and Spain. PBMCs, B-cell-depleted T cells, or T cells provided the cDNA or gDNA that made up the material.

In the original workflow: Amplification with reference gene primers provided the estimates of nucleated cell counts. The protocol was immunoSEQ multiplex PCR, while the TCRdb copy is restricted to in-frame clones and leaves out a portion. For V, J and clone size, that table is used; D and trimming come from the DNA. The table has under 200,000 clones, around 83% seen once. The sample taken for sequencing was peripheral blood. The clonotype comes from a woman aged 55-70 years with COVID-19, enrolled during active disease. V usage is TRBV3-1 (or the pseudogene TRBV3-2) and J usage is TRBJ1-6; D is ambiguous. This CDR3 reads CASTRSYNSPLHF. In DNA, the CDR3 is TGTGCCAGCACTCGCTCCTATAATTCACCCCTCCACTTT.